Presented here are 15 T cell receptor beta chains from one specimen sequenced in a study of T-cell reconstitution after alpha-beta-depleted transplantation in children. Researchers prepared the TCRbeta library using unique molecular identifiers, the study reports. MiXCR was run by TCRdb on the PCR reads, yielding one entry per CDR3 protein. The sample lists about 610,000 distinct CDR3 sequences, more than 20% occurring once. Sequences were derived from PBMCs, sampled before TCRalphabeta/CD19-depleted stem cell transplant. The receptor source for this set is a boy less than two years old with Wiskott-Aldrich syndrome, due to receive a stem cell transplant.

The chain links TRBV20-1 to TRBJ2-1; TRBD2 agrees at 10 bases. The germline gives CDR1 DFQATT, CDR2 SNEGSKA (reference sequence). After removal of 5 bases from V and 1 base from J, the junction contained 2 bases not matched to a gene. CDR3 length equals 14 residues. In DNA, the CDR3 is TGCAGTGCTGTAGCGGGAGGTTCCTACAATGAGCAGTTCTTC. Translation: CSAVAGGSYNEQFF.

A single count supports this clonotype. This sequence joins TRBV7-9 and TRBJ2-3; tentative D call: TRBD2 (6 bases). Germline V gene lookup returns CDR1 SEHNR and CDR2 FQNEAQ (reference sequence). Trimming removed 5 bases from V and 2 bases from J, with 17 bases in between. There are 16 residues in the CDR3. CDR3 DNA sequence: TGTGCCAGCAGCGGTACTACTAGCTCCTACACAGATACGCAGTATTTT. It yields the protein CASSGTTSSYTDTQYF.

Only a few counts were recorded for this clonotype. This chain joins TRBV7-2 and TRBJ2-2; D is possibly TRBD1 (6 bases). The CDR3 extends over 15 amino acids. Deletions cut 3 bases from V and 3 bases from J, with 11 bases between. Germline lookup yields CDR1 SGHTA and CDR2 FQGNSA. The CDR3 here is CASSFSAGDTGELFF. The CDR3 DNA sequence: TGTGCCAGCAGCTTCTCGGCAGGGGACACCGGGGAGCTGTTTTTT.

This clonotype was counted a few times. The rearrangement joins TRBV20-1 to TRBJ2-7; possible D gene TRBD2, 6 bases. Trimming took off 3 bases at V and 1 base at J, with 10 bases between the two ends. The CDR3 spans 13 residues. Germline CDR1 DFQATT, CDR2 SNEGSKA (reference sequence). The CDR3 bases are TGCAGTGCTAGCGGGAGAAAGTCCTACGAGCAGTACTTC. It encodes CSASGRKSYEQYF.

This chain uses TRBV11-2 with TRBJ2-1, with D perhaps TRBD1 (6 bases). This CDR3 is built from 13 residues. V lost 5 bases and J lost 6, with 11 bases in between. Germline values: CDR1 SGHAT, CDR2 FQNNGV. The CDR3 reads CASSPNRANEQFF. CDR3 DNA sequence: TGTGCCAGCAGCCCTAACAGGGCCAATGAGCAGTTCTTC.

CDR3 sequence (DNA): TGTGCCAGCAGCATTACCCGGGACAGCTACGAGCAGTACTTC. It specifies CASSITRDSYEQYF. The V and J genes are TRBV7-2 and TRBJ2-7; 7 bases map to TRBD1. Germline loops: CDR1 SGHTA, CDR2 FQGNSA. V lost 5 bases and J lost 3; bases outside the gene matches: 7. The CDR3 has 14 residues.

This clonotype was detected only once. The chain's CDR3 is CSARQARDTTYEQFF. The CDR3 nucleotides read TGCAGTGCTAGACAGGCCAGGGATACAACCTACGAGCAGTTCTTC. This sequence joins TRBV20-1 and TRBJ2-7; perhaps TRBD1 as D (5 bases). The DNA end is a closer match to TRBJ2-1, so the J assignment may be wrong. The CDR3 runs to 15 residues. The germline CDR1 and CDR2 sequences are DFQATT and SNEGSKA (reference sequence).

This chain connects TRBV5-1 to TRBJ2-2; D might be TRBD2 (5 bases). V lost 3 bases to trimming and J lost 2 bases, with 8 bases between them. Germline V gene data show CDR1 as SGHRS and CDR2 as YFSETQ. The CDR3 length is 14 residues. The CDR3 region has the DNA TGCGCCAGCAGCTCGACTATCAACACCGGGGAGCTGTTTTTT. This codes for CASSSTINTGELFF.

This clonotype was seen just once. This chain connects TRBV30 to TRBJ2-3, with D possibly matching TRBD1 (5 bases). Between the trimmed V and J ends, which lost 3 bases and 1 base, there was a span of 8 bases. The CDR3 has 13 amino acids. Germline V gene sequence: CDR1 GTSNPN, CDR2 SVGIG (reference sequence). CDR3 in amino acids: CAWRGHGTDTQYF. CDR3 bases: TGTGCCTGGAGGGGGCACGGCACAGATACGCAGTATTTT.

The chain couples TRBV4-1 to TRBJ1-6; D uncertain. The CDR3 consists of 16 residues. V shed 7 bases and J shed 0 bases, with 13 bases lying between them. In germline, CDR1 is MGHRA, CDR2 YSYEKL. The DNA of the CDR3 is TGCGCCAGCAAAGTTGATAGGAGCTCCTATAATTCACCCCTCCACTTT. It codes for CASKVDRSSYNSPLHF.

The chain carries TRBV4-2 and TRBJ1-2; the match to TRBD1 covers 10 bases. Per germline, CDR1 LGHNA and CDR2 YNFKEQ. The CDR3 length is 15 residues. V gave up 0 bases and J gave up 7 bases; unmatched junction bases: 5. CDR3 bases: TGTGCCAGCAGCCAAGACCCCGGGACAGGGGTTGGCTACACCTTC. It encodes CASSQDPGTGVGYTF.

This clonotype was observed a few times. The V gene is TRBV5-1, the J gene TRBJ1-5; 7 nucleotides align to TRBD1. The CDR3 runs 15 residues. V dropped 4 bases and J dropped 2; count of bases not matched to a gene: 6. Germline-derived CDR1 and CDR2 are SGHRS and YFSETQ. The chain's CDR3 is CASSPTGDGNQPQHF. The CDR3 nucleotides read TGCGCCAGCAGCCCCACAGGGGACGGCAATCAGCCCCAGCATTTT.

The CDR3 region is CASSLGRAMPLTYEQYF. CDR3 coding DNA: TGTGCCAGCAGCTTAGGAAGGGCTATGCCGCTTACCTACGAGCAGTACTTC. This rearrangement joins TRBV7-8 to TRBJ2-7; D ambiguous. Germline CDR1 is SGHVS and CDR2 is FQNEAQ. Trimming took off 1 base at V and 2 bases at J, with 18 bases between the two ends. This CDR3 has 17 residues.

This clonotype was seen more than once but under ten times. This chain joins TRBV29-1 and TRBJ2-5; 8 nucleotides agree with TRBD2. CDR3 length: 13 residues. In germline, CDR1 is SQVTM, CDR2 ANQGSEA. V gave up 7 bases and J gave up 4 bases; unmatched junction bases: 8. The CDR3 DNA is TGCAGCGGATCGAGCGGGAGACGAGAGACCCAGTACTTC. Its translation is CSGSSGRRETQYF.

This clonotype has more than one count but fewer than ten. The genes are TRBV5-1 and TRBJ2-1, with 9 bases matching TRBD2. Germline loops: CDR1 SGHRS, CDR2 YFSETQ. This CDR3 has 15 residues. Trimming took 7 bases from V and 3 from J; bases not matched to a gene: 8. Here the CDR3 reads CASGSGRPLYNEQFF. The CDR3, as DNA: TGCGCCAGCGGGAGCGGGAGGCCCCTCTACAATGAGCAGTTCTTC. Full variable domain (remainder filled in from reference TRBV5-1 and TRBJ2-1): KAGVTQTPRYLIKTRGQQVTLSCSPISGHRSVSWYQQTPGQGLQFLFEYFSETQRNKGNFPGRFSGRQFSNSRSEMNVSTLELGDSALYLCASGSGRPLYNEQFFGPGTRLTVL.